The 2 T cell receptor beta chains given below trace back to one sample, sequenced in a study of radiotherapy plus CTLA-4 blockade in lung cancer. Clones were read by immunoSEQ multiplex PCR, and TCRdb kept only the in-frame ones, dropping some. This sample yields about 88,000 clones, of which approximately 79% are seen a single time; over 12% belongs to the top ten. Source: peripheral blood, taken from a patient treated with radiotherapy plus ipilimumab. The receptor source for this set is a human donor with non-small cell lung cancer that progressed on radiotherapy plus ipilimumab.

The V gene is TRBV7-9, the J gene TRBJ2-2; D gene unclear. The V gene's germline CDR1 is SEHNR and CDR2 FQNEAQ (reference sequence). V lost 1 base and J lost 0, with 3 bases in between. This CDR3 is 14 amino acids long. The DNA for the CDR3 is TGTGCCAGCAGCTTAGGCGCGAACACCGGGGAGCTGTTTTTT. As protein: CASSLGANTGELFF.

V gene TRBV15 combines with J gene TRBJ2-1; 12 positions match TRBD2. Germline V gene sequence: CDR1 LNHNV, CDR2 YYDKDF (reference sequence). CDR3 size: 17 residues. The ends lost 1 base at V and 3 bases at J; junction bases unmatched: 4. The CDR3 DNA follows: TGTGCCACCAGCAGAGCTCGACTAGCGGGAGTCTACAATGAGCAGTTCTTC. It yields the protein CATSRARLAGVYNEQFF.